These T cell receptor beta chains were read from a single sample in a study of blood T cell repertoires in COVID-19. Method: immunoSEQ multiplex PCR; TCRdb's copy keeps in-frame clones and lacks some. The top ten clones hold approximately 0.55% of a sample with around 450,000 clones, less than 95% of them seen once. Sequencing was carried out using PBMCs or T cells enriched from blood (not recorded which). These receptor sequences come from a man younger than 35 who had recovered from COVID-19. CDR3s include the opening cysteine and the closing phenylalanine or tryptophan. A D gene is named only where the DNA matches it firmly.

length	J	V	D	DNA	CDR3
13	TRBJ1-1	TRBV28	NA	TGTGCCAGCAGTTCCAGGCTAAACACTGAAGCTTTCTTT	CASSSRLNTEAFF
14	TRBJ2-1	TRBV5-1	TRBD1	TGCGCCAGCAGCTTGCCGGGGACAGGGAATGAGCAGTTCTTC	CASSLPGTGNEQFF
16	TRBJ1-6	TRBV7-2	TRBD1	TGTGCCAGCAGCGACAAATGGACAGGGACCAATTCACCCCTCCACTTT	CASSDKWTGTNSPLHF
14	TRBJ2-2	TRBV3-1/TRBV3-2	NA	TGTGCCAGCAGCCGGGAGTCGGGCACCGGGGAGCTGTTTTTT	CASSRESGTGELFF
14	TRBJ1-1	TRBV5-4	NA	TGTGCCAGCAGCCCGGGGCTCGGGGGCACTGAAGCTTTCTTT	CASSPGLGGTEAFF
14	TRBJ1-5	TRBV2	TRBD1	TGTGCCAGCAGTGAAAAACAGGGGAGTCAGCCCCAGCATTTT	CASSEKQGSQPQHF
18	TRBJ1-5	TRBV15	NA	TGTGCCACCAGCAGATTCCCCCCTCAGGAGGGTGAGGATCAGCCCCAGCATTTT	CATSRFPPQEGEDQPQHF
18	TRBJ2-5	TRBV19	NA	TGTGCCAGTAGACCCGACAGGCGGAGGACCCCGCTCCAAGAGACCCAGTACTTC	CASRPDRRRTPLQETQYF
15	TRBJ2-7	TRBV3-1/TRBV3-2	TRBD1	TGTGCCAGCAGCCAAGGACAGGGCTTTGGTTACGAGCAGTACTTC	CASSQGQGFGYEQYF
14	TRBJ1-3	TRBV5-4	NA	TGTGCCAGCAGCGTCGGGACACCTGGAAACACCATATATTTT	CASSVGTPGNTIYF